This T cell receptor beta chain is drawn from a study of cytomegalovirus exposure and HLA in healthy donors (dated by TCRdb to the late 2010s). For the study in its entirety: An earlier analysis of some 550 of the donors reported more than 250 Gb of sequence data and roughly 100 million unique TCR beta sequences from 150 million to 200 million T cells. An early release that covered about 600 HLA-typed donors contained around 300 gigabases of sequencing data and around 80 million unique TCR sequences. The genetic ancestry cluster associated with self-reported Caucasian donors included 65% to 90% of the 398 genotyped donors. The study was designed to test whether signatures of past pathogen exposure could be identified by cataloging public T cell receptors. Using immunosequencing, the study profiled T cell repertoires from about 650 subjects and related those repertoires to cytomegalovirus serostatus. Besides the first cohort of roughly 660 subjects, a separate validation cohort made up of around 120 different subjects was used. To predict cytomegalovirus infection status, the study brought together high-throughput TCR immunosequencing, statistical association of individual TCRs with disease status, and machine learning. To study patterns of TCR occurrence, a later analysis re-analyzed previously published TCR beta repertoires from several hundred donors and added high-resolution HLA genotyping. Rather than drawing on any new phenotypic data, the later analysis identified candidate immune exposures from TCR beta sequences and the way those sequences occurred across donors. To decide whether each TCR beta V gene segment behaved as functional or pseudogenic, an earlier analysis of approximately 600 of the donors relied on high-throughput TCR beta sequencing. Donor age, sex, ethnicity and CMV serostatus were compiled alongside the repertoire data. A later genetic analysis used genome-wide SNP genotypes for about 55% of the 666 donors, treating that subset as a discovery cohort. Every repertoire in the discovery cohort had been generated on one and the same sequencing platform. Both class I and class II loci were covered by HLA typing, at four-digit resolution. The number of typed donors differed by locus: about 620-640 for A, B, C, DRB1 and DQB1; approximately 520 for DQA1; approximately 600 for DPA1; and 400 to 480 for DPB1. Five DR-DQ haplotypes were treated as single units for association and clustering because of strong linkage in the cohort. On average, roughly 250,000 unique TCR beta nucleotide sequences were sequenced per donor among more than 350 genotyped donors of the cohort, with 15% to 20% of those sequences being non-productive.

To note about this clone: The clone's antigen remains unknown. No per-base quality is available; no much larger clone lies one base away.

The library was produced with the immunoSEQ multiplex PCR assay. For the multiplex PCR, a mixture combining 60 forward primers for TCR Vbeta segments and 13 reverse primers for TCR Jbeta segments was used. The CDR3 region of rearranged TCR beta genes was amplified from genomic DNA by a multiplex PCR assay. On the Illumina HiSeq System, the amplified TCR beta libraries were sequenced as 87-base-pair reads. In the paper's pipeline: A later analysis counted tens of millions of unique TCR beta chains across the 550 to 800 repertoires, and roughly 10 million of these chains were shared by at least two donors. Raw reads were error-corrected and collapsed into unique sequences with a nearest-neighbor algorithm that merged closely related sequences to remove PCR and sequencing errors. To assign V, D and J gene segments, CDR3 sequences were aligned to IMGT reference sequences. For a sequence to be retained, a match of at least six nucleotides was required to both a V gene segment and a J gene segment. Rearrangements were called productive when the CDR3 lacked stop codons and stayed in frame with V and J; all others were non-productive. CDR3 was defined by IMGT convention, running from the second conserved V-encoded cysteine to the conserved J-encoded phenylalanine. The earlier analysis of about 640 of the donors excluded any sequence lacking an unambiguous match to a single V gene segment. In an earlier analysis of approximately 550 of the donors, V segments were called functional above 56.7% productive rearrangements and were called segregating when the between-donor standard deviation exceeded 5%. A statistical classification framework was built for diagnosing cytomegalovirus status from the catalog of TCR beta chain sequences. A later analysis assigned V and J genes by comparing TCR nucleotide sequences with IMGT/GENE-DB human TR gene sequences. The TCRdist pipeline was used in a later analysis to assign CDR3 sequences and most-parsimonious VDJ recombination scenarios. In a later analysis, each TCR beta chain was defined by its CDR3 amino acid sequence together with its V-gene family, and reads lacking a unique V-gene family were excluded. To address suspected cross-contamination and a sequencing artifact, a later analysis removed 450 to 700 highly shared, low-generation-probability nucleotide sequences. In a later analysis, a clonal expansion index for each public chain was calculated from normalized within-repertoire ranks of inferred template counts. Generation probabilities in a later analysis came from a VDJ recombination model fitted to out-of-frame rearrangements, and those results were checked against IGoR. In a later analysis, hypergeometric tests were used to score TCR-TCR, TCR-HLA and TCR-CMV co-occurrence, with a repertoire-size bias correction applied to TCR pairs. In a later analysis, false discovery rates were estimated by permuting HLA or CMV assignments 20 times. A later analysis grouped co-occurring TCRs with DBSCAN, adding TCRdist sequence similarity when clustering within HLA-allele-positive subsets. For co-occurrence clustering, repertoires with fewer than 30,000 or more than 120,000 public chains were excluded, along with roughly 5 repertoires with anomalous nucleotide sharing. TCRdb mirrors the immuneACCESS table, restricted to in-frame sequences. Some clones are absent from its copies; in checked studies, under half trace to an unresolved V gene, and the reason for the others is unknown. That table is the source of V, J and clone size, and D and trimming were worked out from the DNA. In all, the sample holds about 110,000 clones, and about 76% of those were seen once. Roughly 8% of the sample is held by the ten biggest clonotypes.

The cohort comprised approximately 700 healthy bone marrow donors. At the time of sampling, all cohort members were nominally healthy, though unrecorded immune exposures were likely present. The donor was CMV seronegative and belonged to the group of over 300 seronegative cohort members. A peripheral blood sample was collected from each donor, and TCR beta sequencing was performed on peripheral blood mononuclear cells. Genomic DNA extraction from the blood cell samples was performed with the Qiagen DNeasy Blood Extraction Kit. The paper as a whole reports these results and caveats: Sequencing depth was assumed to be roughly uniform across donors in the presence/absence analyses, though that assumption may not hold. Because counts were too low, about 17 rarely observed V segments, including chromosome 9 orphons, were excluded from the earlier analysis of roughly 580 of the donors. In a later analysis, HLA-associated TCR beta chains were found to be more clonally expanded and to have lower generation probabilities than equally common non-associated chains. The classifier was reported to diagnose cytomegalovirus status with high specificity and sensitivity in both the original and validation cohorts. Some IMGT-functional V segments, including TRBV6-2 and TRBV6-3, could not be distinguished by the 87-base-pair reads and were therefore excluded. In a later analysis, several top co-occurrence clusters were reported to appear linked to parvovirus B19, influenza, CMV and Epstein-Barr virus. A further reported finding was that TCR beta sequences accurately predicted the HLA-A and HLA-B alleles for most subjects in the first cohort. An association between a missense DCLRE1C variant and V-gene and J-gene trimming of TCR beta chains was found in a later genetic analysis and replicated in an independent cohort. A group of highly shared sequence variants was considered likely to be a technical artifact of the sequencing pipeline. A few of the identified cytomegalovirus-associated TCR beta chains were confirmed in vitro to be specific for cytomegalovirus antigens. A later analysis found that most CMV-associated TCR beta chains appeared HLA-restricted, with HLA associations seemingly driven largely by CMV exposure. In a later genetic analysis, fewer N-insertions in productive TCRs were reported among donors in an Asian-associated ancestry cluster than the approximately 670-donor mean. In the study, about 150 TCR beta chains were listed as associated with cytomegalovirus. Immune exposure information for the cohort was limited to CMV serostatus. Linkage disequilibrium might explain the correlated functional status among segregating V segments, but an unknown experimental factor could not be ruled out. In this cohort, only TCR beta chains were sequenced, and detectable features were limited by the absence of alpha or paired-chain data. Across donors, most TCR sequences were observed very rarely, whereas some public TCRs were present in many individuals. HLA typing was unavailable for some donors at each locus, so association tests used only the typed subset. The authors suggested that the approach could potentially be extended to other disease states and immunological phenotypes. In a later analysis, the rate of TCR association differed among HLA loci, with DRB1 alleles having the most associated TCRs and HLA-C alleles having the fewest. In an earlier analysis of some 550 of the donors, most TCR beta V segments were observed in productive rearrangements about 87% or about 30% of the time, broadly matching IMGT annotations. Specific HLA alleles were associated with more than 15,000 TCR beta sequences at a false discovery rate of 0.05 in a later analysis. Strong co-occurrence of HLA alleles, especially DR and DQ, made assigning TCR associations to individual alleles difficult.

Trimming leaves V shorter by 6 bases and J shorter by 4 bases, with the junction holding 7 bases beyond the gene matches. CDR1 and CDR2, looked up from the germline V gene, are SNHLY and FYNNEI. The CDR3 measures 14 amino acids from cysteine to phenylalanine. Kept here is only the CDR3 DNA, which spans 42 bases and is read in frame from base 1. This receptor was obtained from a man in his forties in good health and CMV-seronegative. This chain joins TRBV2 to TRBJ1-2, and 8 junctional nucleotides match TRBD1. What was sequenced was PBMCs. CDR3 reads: CASRKGTGGYGYTF. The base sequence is TGTGCCAGCAGGAAGGGGACAGGCGGCTATGGCTACACCTTC.